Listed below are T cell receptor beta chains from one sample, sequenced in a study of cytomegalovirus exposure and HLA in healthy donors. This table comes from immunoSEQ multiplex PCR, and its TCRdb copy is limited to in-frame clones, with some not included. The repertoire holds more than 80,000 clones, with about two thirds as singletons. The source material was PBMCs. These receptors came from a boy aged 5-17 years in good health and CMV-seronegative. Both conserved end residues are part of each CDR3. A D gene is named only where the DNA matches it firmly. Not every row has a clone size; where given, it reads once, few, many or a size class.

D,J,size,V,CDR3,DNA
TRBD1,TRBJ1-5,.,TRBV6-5,CASSTGGQPQHF,TGTGCCAGCAGTACAGGGGGCCAGCCCCAGCATTTT
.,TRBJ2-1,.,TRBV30,CACTADSEQFF,TGTGCCTGCACAGCGGACAGTGAGCAGTTCTTC
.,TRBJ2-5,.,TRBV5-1,CASSLGGGDQETQYF,TGCGCCAGCAGCTTGGGTGGCGGGGACCAAGAGACCCAGTACTTC
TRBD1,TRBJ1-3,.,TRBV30,CAWSGGTGRMGNTIYF,TGTGCCTGGAGTGGGGGGACAGGACGAATGGGAAACACCATATATTTT
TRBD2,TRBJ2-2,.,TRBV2,CASSDLGLAGGELFF,TGTGCCAGCAGTGACCTAGGTCTAGCGGGCGGGGAGCTGTTTTTT
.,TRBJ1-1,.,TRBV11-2,CASSLVKGPRGTEAFF,TGTGCCAGCAGCTTAGTTAAAGGGCCCCGGGGCACTGAAGCTTTCTTT
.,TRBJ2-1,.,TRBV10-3,CAISERGGSSYNEQFF,TGTGCCATCAGTGAGCGTGGCGGAAGCTCCTACAATGAGCAGTTCTTC
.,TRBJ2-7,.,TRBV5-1,CASSANKDSEQYF,TGCGCCAGCAGCGCGAATAAGGACAGCGAGCAGTACTTC
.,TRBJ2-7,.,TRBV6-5,CASRRQKNPTEQYF,TGTGCCAGCAGGAGACAGAAAAATCCTACGGAGCAGTACTTC
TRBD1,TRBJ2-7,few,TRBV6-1,CASREGQGASYEQYF,TGTGCCAGCAGGGAAGGACAGGGGGCTTCCTACGAGCAGTACTTC
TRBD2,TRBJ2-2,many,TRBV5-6,CASSWGGLAGDPNTGELFF,TGTGCCAGCAGCTGGGGCGGGCTAGCGGGGGACCCGAACACCGGGGAGCTGTTTTTT
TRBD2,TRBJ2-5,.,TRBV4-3,CASSQGIAGGQETQYF,TGCGCCAGCAGCCAAGGAATAGCGGGGGGGCAAGAGACCCAGTACTTC
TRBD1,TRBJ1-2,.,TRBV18,CASSPGQGALYGYTF,TGTGCCAGCTCACCAGGACAGGGGGCCCTCTATGGCTACACCTTC
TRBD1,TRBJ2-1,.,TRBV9,CASSPRSSGVGTGLGNEQFF,TGTGCCAGCAGCCCCCGTAGTAGTGGGGTCGGGACAGGGTTAGGCAATGAGCAGTTCTTC
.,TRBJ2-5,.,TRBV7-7,CASSALRETQYF,TGTGCCAGCAGCGCCCTGAGAGAGACCCAGTACTTC
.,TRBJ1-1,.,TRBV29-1,CSVEGQLLLGAFF,TGCAGCGTTGAAGGCCAGCTCCTACTAGGGGCTTTCTTT
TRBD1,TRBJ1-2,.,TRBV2,CASSGTGGGYGYTF,TGTGCCAGCAGTGGTACAGGGGGCGGCTATGGCTACACCTTC
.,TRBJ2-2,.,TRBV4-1,CASSQVAGELFF,TGCGCCAGCAGCCAAGTCGCCGGGGAGCTGTTTTTT
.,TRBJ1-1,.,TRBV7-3,CASSLTAGGEAFF,TGTGCCAGCAGCTTAACTGCCGGCGGTGAAGCTTTCTTT
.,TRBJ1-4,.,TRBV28,CASSLTGRGNEKLFF,TGTGCCAGCAGTTTGACGGGCCGGGGTAATGAAAAACTGTTTTTT
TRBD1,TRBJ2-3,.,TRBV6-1,CASRRQGPGQMSQYF,TGTGCCAGCAGGCGACAGGGGCCGGGACAGATGTCGCAGTATTTT
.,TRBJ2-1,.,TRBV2,CASSEGVVEYNEQFF,TGTGCCAGCAGTGAGGGAGTAGTGGAGTACAATGAGCAGTTCTTC
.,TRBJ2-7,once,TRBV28,CASTPPRGNSGQAGYEQYF,TGTGCCAGCACCCCCCCCAGGGGAAATAGCGGGCAGGCAGGGTACGAGCAGTACTTC
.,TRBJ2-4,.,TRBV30,CAWSRDSLAKNIQYF,TGTGCCTGGAGCCGAGACAGTCTAGCCAAAAACATTCAGTACTTC
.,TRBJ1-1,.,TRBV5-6,CASSLGHNTEAFF,TGTGCCAGCAGCTTGGGACATAACACTGAAGCTTTCTTT
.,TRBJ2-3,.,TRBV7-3,CASSSGARGSADTQYF,TGTGCCAGCAGCTCTGGAGCCAGGGGAAGTGCGGATACGCAGTATTTT
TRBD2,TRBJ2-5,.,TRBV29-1,CSVDRTSGETQYF,TGCAGCGTTGACAGGACTAGCGGAGAGACCCAGTACTTC
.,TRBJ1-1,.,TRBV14,CASSELRGGDTEAFF,TGTGCCAGCAGCGAACTTCGGGGGGGTGACACTGAAGCTTTCTTT